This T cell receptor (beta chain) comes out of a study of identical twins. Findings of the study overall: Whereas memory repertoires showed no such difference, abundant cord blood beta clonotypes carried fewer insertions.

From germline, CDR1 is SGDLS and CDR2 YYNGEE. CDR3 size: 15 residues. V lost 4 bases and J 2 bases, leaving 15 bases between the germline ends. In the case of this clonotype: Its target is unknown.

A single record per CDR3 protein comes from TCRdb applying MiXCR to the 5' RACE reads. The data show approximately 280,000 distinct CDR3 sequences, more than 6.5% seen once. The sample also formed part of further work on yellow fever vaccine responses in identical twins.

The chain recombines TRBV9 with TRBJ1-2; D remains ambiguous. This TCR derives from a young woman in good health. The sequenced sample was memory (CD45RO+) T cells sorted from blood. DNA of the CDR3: TGTGCCAGCAGCACCCTGGACGCCCTAAACTATGGCTACACCTTC. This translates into CASSTLDALNYGYTF.